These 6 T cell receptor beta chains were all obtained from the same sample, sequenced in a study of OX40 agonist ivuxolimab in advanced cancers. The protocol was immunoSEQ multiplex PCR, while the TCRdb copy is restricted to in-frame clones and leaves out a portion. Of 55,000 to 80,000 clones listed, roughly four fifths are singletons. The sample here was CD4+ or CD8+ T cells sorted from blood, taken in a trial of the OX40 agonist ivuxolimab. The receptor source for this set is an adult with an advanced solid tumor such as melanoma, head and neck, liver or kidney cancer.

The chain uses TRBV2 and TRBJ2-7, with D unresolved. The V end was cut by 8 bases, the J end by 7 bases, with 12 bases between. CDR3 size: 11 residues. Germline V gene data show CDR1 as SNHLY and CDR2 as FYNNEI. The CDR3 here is CASRAGREQYF. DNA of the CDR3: TGTGCCAGCCGAGCCGGTAGGGAGCAGTACTTC.

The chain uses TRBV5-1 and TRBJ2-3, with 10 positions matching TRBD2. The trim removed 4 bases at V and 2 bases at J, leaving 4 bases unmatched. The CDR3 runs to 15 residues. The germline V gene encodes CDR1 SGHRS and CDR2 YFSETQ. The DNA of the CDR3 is TGCGCCAGCAGCCCTACTAGCGGGGTCACAGATACGCAGTATTTT. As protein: CASSPTSGVTDTQYF.

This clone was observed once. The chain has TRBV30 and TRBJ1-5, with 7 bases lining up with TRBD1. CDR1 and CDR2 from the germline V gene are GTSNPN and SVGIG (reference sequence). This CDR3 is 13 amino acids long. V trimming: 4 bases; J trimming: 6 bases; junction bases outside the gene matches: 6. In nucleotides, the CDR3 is TGTGCCTGGACTCCCCAGGGGGGTCAGCCCCAGCATTTT. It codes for CAWTPQGGQPQHF.

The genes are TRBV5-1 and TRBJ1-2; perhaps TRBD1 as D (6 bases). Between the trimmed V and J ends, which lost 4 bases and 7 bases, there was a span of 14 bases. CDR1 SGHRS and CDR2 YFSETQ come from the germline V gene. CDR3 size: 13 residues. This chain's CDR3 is CASSSHREGGYTF. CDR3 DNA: TGCGCCAGCAGCAGCCACAGGGAGGGTGGCTACACCTTC.

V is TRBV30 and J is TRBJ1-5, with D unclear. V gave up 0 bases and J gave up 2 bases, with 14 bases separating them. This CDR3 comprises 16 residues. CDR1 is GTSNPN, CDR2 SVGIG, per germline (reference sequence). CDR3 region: CAWSVPTPEGNQPQHF. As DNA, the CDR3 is TGTGCCTGGAGTGTACCCACACCGGAAGGCAATCAGCCCCAGCATTTT.

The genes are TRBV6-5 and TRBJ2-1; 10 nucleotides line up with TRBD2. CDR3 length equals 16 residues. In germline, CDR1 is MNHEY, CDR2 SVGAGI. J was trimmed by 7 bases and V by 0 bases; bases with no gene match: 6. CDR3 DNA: TGTGCCAGCAGTTACTCTGTACTAGCGGGGCGGAATGAGCAGTTCTTC. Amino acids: CASSYSVLAGRNEQFF.